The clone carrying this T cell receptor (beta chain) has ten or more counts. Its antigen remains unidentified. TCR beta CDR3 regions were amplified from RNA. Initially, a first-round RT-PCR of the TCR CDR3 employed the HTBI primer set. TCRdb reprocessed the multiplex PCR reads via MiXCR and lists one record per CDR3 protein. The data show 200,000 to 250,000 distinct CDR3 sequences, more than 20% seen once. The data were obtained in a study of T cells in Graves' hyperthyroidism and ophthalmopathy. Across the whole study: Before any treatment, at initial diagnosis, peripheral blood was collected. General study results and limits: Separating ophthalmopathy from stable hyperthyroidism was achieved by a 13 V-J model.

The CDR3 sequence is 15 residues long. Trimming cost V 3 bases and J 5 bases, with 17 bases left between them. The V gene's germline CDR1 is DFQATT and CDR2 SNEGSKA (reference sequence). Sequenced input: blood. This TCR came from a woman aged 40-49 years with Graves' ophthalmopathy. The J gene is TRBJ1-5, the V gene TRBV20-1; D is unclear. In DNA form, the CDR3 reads TGCAGTGCTAGGGCGCTAGGGTGGAGTGATCAGCCCCAGCATTTT. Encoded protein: CSARALGWSDQPQHF.